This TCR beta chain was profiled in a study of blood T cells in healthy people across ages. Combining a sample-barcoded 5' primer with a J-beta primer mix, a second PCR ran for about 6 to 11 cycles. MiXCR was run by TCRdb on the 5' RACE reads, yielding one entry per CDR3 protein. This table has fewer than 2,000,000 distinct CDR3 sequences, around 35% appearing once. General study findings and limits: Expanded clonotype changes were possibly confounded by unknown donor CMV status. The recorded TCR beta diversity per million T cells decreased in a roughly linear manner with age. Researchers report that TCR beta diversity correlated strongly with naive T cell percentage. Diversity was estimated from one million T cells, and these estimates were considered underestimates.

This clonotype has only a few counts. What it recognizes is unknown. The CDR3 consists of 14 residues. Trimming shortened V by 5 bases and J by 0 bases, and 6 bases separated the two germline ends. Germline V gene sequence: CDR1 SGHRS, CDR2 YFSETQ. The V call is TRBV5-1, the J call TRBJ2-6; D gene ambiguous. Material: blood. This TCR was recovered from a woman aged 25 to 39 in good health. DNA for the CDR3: TGCGCCAGCAGGGATGGCTCTGGGGCCAACGTCCTGACTTTC. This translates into CASRDGSGANVLTF.